These T cell receptor beta chains were read from a single sample in a study of blood T cell repertoires in COVID-19. Profiling relied on immunoSEQ multiplex PCR, and the TCRdb table lists in-frame clones only, not all of them. Of over 120,000 clones in the sample, roughly 90% were seen once. The sample consisted of peripheral blood. These receptors all stem from a human donor in a cohort sampled during active COVID-19. Both conserved end residues are part of each CDR3.

TRBJ2-5,TRBV7-2,CASSLEGRGYQTQYF
TRBJ2-5,TRBV5-5,CASSFSGEETQYF
TRBJ1-2,TRBV28,CASSGTGRFGYTF
TRBJ2-7,TRBV4-3,CASSQVGGNYEQYF
TRBJ2-7,TRBV29-1,CSTLTGGYEQYF
TRBJ2-7,TRBV5-1,CASSLSGTGGDEQYF
TRBJ1-6,TRBV30,CAWSVVGGFNSPLHF
TRBJ2-5,TRBV5-6,CASRWGPQETQYF
TRBJ2-3,TRBV6-5,CASRHADTQYF
TRBJ2-7,TRBV11-2,CASSLGPKSSYEQYF
TRBJ2-5,TRBV19,CASSLGAGTQYF
TRBJ2-3,TRBV25-1,CASSQTGVTTDTQYF
TRBJ2-3,TRBV30,CAWSAPGWADTQYF
TRBJ1-5,TRBV5-4,CASSLGDNQPQHF
TRBJ1-3,TRBV5-4,CASSLGQGKGNTIYF
TRBJ1-5,TRBV18,CASSPASRLDNQPQHF
TRBJ2-7,TRBV19,CASSIVQGLYEQYF
TRBJ2-5,TRBV7-9,CASSERTTRTQETQYF
TRBJ2-7,TRBV2,CASSTRLGLEQYF
TRBJ1-2,TRBV9,CASSVRDRANYGYTF
TRBJ2-5,TRBV24-1,CATSDAALETQYF
TRBJ2-7,TRBV27,CASSLSRVGEQYF
TRBJ2-1,TRBV7-9,CASSVPTSGKNNEQFF
TRBJ2-3,TRBV28,CASSPILGQTTDTQYF
TRBJ1-1,TRBV14,CASSQGRVTEAFF
TRBJ1-5,TRBV19,CASSIPGYSNQPQHF
TRBJ1-1,TRBV27,CASSLQGANTEAFF
TRBJ2-7,TRBV5-6,CASSQLGQGRDEQYF